Each of the 17 T cell receptor beta chains below was sequenced from the same sample in a study of cytomegalovirus exposure and HLA in healthy donors. Researchers ran the PCR with 60 Vbeta and 13 Jbeta primers. TCRdb's table, derived via immunoSEQ multiplex PCR, lists solely in-frame clones and lacks some. The sample holds 150,000 to 200,000 clones, about 80% seen once. Material for sequencing was PBMCs. These receptors came from a woman aged 25 to 39 in good health and CMV-seronegative.

The chain combines TRBV19 with TRBJ2-1; D is undetermined. CDR3 size: 15 residues. Trimming left V 3 bases short and J 0 bases short, with 9 bases between. CDR1 LNHDA and CDR2 SQIVND come from the germline V gene (reference sequence). The CDR3 loop is CASSIYPGSYNEQFF. The CDR3 bases are TGTGCCAGTAGTATCTATCCCGGCTCCTACAATGAGCAGTTCTTC.

The CDR3 protein is CASSARQAQFTDTQYF. The CDR3 coding sequence is TGCGCCAGCAGCGCTAGACAGGCACAATTCACAGATACGCAGTATTTT. J is TRBJ2-3 and V is TRBV5-1; possibly TRBD1 for D (6 bases). In germline, CDR1 is SGHRS, CDR2 YFSETQ. V lost 4 bases, J lost 2 bases, and 17 bases lay in between. The CDR3 covers 16 residues.

This sequence joins TRBV20-1 and TRBJ2-1, with D unresolved. Germline CDR1 and CDR2: DFQATT and SNEGSKA (reference sequence). The CDR3 is made up of 11 amino acids. The ends were cut back, 5 bases at V and 7 bases at J, with 9 bases in the middle. The CDR3 sequence is CSASARNEQFF. CDR3 coding DNA: TGCAGTGCTTCAGCTAGGAATGAGCAGTTCTTC.

The CDR3 nucleotides read TGTGCCAGCAGCTTTGGGCAGGGAATCATAGATACGCAGTATTTT. Encoded protein: CASSFGQGIIDTQYF. The V gene is TRBV7-9, the J gene TRBJ2-3, with D maybe TRBD1 (5 bases). Germline V gene data show CDR1 as SEHNR and CDR2 as FQNEAQ (reference sequence). Between the trimmed V and J ends, which lost 3 bases and 5 bases, there was a span of 15 bases. The CDR3 is made up of 15 amino acids.

This chain links TRBV6-5 with TRBJ2-2, with a tentative D call TRBD2 (5 bases). CDR3 length equals 14 residues. Deletions cut 6 bases from V and 2 bases from J, with 10 bases between. CDR1 is MNHEY, CDR2 SVGAGI, per germline. CDR3: CASRRDYNTGELFF. In nucleotides, the CDR3 is TGTGCCAGCAGACGAGACTACAACACCGGGGAGCTGTTTTTT.

This clone has only one observation. The gene calls are TRBV4-1 and TRBJ2-3; weak D call: TRBD2 (7 bases). The V gene lost 5 bases and the J gene lost 3 bases, with 15 bases spanning the gap. CDR1 and CDR2 from the germline V gene are MGHRA and YSYEKL. The CDR3 is made up of 15 amino acids. The DNA for the CDR3 is TGCGCCAGCAGCTCAATGGGGGGGCAGACAGATACGCAGTATTTT. Amino acids: CASSSMGGQTDTQYF.

A note on this clone: A read error may produce the germline difference seen at one junction end. CDR3 in amino acids: CSVDSKGQKNSQYF. The CDR3 nucleotides are TGCAGCGTGGACAGTAAGGGACAGAAAAACAGTCAGTACTTC. The chain links TRBV29-1 to TRBJ2-4, with TRBD1 matching 7 bases. The CDR3 contains 14 residues. Germline V gives CDR1 SQVTM, CDR2 ANQGSEA.

J is TRBJ2-1 and V is TRBV29-1; 11 bases match TRBD2. The germline V gene has CDR1 SQVTM and CDR2 ANQGSEA. The trim removed 6 bases at V and 1 base at J, leaving 2 bases unmatched. The CDR3 is made up of 14 amino acids. CDR3 loop: CSVTSGVSYNEQFF. In DNA form, the CDR3 reads TGCAGCGTGACTAGCGGGGTTTCCTACAATGAGCAGTTCTTC.

This sequence joins TRBV4-1 and TRBJ1-1; the D gene is possibly TRBD1 (5 bases). V was cut by 1 base and J by 7 bases, with 13 bases left in between. This CDR3 is 14 amino acids long. CDR1 and CDR2 from the germline V gene are MGHRA and YSYEKL. CDR3 sequence reads: CASSQGQGPDEAFF. The CDR3 DNA reads as TGCGCCAGCAGCCAAGGGCAGGGCCCAGATGAAGCTTTCTTT.

The V call is TRBV10-1, the J call TRBJ2-6, with 7 positions matching TRBD1. The germline CDR1 and CDR2 sequences are WNHNN and SYGVQD (reference sequence). Trimming at V came to 8 bases and at J to 2 bases, leaving 9 bases not matched to a gene. There are 16 residues in the CDR3. CDR3 amino acids: CASSRSQGAGANVLTF. CDR3 nucleotides: TGCGCCAGCTCTCGGAGCCAGGGGGCTGGGGCCAACGTCCTGACTTTC.

This sequence joins TRBV4-3 and TRBJ2-2, with a tentative D call TRBD2 (5 bases). V was trimmed by 4 bases and J by 4 bases, leaving 10 bases between them. The CDR3 spans 14 residues. Germline CDR1 reads LGHNA; CDR2 reads YSLEER. DNA for the CDR3: TGCGCCAGCAGCCGAGCTGGAGGCACCGGGGAGCTGTTTTTT. Its protein product is CASSRAGGTGELFF.

This chain uses TRBV4-3 with TRBJ2-3; TRBD2 agrees at 9 bases. The germline V gene has CDR1 LGHNA and CDR2 YSLEER. Trimming took 2 bases from V and 3 from J; bases not matched to a gene: 9. This CDR3 region has 17 residues. The CDR3 DNA is TGCGCCAGCAGCCAATCCGCTAGGCGGGAGGGAACAGATACGCAGTATTTT. Protein sequence: CASSQSARREGTDTQYF.

J is TRBJ1-3 and V is TRBV6-1; D not certain. From germline, CDR1 is MNHNS and CDR2 SASEGT. V dropped 2 bases and J dropped 8 bases, with 7 bases sitting between them. The CDR3 length is 12 residues. For the CDR3, the DNA is TGTGCCAGCAGTGAAATGCGGGACACCATATATTTT. This translates into CASSEMRDTIYF.

The V and J genes are TRBV27 and TRBJ2-1; 8 nucleotides agree with TRBD2. V was pared by 4 bases and J by 4 bases, with 9 bases of the junction left unmatched. In germline, CDR1 is MNHEY, CDR2 SMNVEV (reference sequence). The CDR3 sequence is 16 residues long. CDR3 region: CASSSWAGGGYNEQFF. The CDR3 nucleotides read TGTGCCAGCAGTTCGTGGGCGGGAGGAGGTTACAATGAGCAGTTCTTC.

In its sample, this clone was seen once. The CDR3 reads CASSSDSEILYEQYF. CDR3 DNA: TGTGCCAGCAGCTCAGATAGCGAGATCCTCTACGAGCAGTACTTC. The V and J genes are TRBV7-9 and TRBJ2-7; weak D call: TRBD2 (5 bases). The CDR3 has 15 amino acids. Per the germline V gene, CDR1 is SEHNR and CDR2 is FQNEAQ (reference sequence). The V and J ends lost 4 bases and 3 bases respectively, with 16 bases between them.

The chain is built from TRBV19 and TRBJ1-1; 8 bases agree with TRBD1. Germline CDR1 reads LNHDA; CDR2 reads SQIVND (reference sequence). Trimming removed 3 bases from V and 5 bases from J; junction bases left unmatched: 14. CDR3 size: 17 residues. The CDR3 spells CASSIPHWTGTRTEAFF. CDR3 nucleotides: TGTGCCAGTAGTATTCCCCATTGGACAGGGACAAGAACTGAAGCTTTCTTT. The full variable domain, completed using reference TRBV19 and TRBJ1-1, is DGGITQSPKYLFRKEGQNVTLSCEQNLNHDAMYWYRQDPGQGLRLIYYSQIVNDFQKGDIAEGYSVSREKKESFPLTVTSAQKNPTAFYLCASSIPHWTGTRTEAFFGQGTRLTVV.

V usage is TRBV10-3 and J usage is TRBJ1-3, with D uncertain. Per the germline V gene, CDR1 is ENHRY and CDR2 is SYGVKD. The CDR3 loop spans 15 amino acids. The V end was cut by 1 base, the J end by 3 bases, with 10 bases between. The CDR3 region is CAISELTGIGNTIYF. The CDR3 bases are TGTGCCATCAGTGAGTTGACCGGGATTGGAAACACCATATATTTT.